The following is a T cell receptor beta chain sequence with its context. This sample is drawn from a study of blood T cell repertoires in COVID-19. Study background: COVID-19 samples from acute and convalescent phases originated in the United States, Italy and Spain. The cDNA or gDNA used as material had been derived from T cells, B-cell-depleted T cells, or PBMCs.

Germline CDR1 and CDR2: KGHSH and LQKENI. V lost 6 bases and J lost 7; bases outside the gene matches: 6. CDR3 length: 15 residues. Authors' processing steps: Cell counts per sample came from amplifying reference gene primers. Data came from immunoSEQ multiplex PCR; TCRdb stores just in-frame clones and leaves some out. The DNA was the basis for D and trimming; V, J and clone size are from that table. The sample lists about 240,000 clones; about 86% were seen once. Input material: peripheral blood. This chain connects TRBV18 to TRBJ2-1; 13 bases are shared with TRBD2. The origin of this receptor is a woman over 75 with acute or convalescent COVID-19. The CDR3 nucleotides are TGTGCCAGCTCGCTACTAGCGGGGGGGCATAATGAGCAGTTCTTC. This gives the protein CASSLLAGGHNEQFF. Full variable domain (remainder filled in from reference TRBV18 and TRBJ2-1): NAGVMQNPRHLVRRRGQEARLRCSPMKGHSHVYWYRQLPEEGLKFMVYLQKENIIDESGMPKERFSAEFPKEGPSILRIQQVVRGDSAAYFCASSLLAGGHNEQFFGPGTRLTVL.